The TCR beta chain under discussion was sequenced for a study of cytomegalovirus exposure and HLA in healthy donors. Study outcomes and limitations: A later analysis linked a missense variant in DCLRE1C to the trimming of TCR beta V and J genes.

PCR employed 60 Vbeta and 13 Jbeta primers. Sequencing was performed with immunoSEQ multiplex PCR; in TCRdb, only in-frame clones are kept and a portion is missing. This table has some 150,000 clones, about 86% appearing once. As to this clone: The antigen remains unidentified.

Germline V gene lookup returns CDR1 SGHTA and CDR2 FQGNSA. V shed 3 bases, J shed 2 bases, and the junction held 9 bases outside the gene matches. The CDR3 totals 17 residues. This sequence originates from a middle-aged man in good health and CMV-seropositive. Sequences were obtained from PBMCs. The genes are TRBV7-2 and TRBJ2-1; 8 bases align to TRBD2. CDR3 DNA sequence: TGTGCCAGCAGCTTTGGGAGAAGCGGGAGCGCCTACAATGAGCAGTTCTTC. Amino acids: CASSFGRSGSAYNEQFF.